One sample yielded the 5 T cell receptor beta chains listed below, sequenced in a study of blood T cell repertoires in COVID-19. This table comes from immunoSEQ multiplex PCR, and its TCRdb copy is limited to in-frame clones, with some not included. The table shows about 95,000 clones, with 89% occurring only once. What was sequenced was peripheral blood. Receptors were obtained from a man aged 55 to 70 with COVID-19, enrolled during active disease.

The chain couples TRBV5-1 to TRBJ2-5; TRBD1 is a possible D gene (7 bases). This CDR3 has 15 residues. Germline CDR1 SGHRS, CDR2 YFSETQ. Trimming removed 0 bases at V and 5 bases at J, with 14 bases between. In DNA form, the CDR3 reads TGCGCCAGCAGCTTGGCGGGCCCAGGGGGGGAGACCCAGTACTTC. This sequence encodes CASSLAGPGGETQYF.

The chain uses TRBV5-1 and TRBJ2-5; no clear D gene. Germline V gene data show CDR1 as SGHRS and CDR2 as YFSETQ. CDR3 length: 14 amino acids. V was clipped by 1 base and J by 4 bases, with 11 bases between them. The CDR3 sequence: CASSLTAARETQYF. Written as DNA, the CDR3 is TGCGCCAGCAGCTTGACGGCGGCTCGAGAGACCCAGTACTTC.

For this clone: This same CDR3 is encoded by further DNA sequences in the sample. The rearrangement uses TRBV5-1 and TRBJ1-1; TRBD1 is a possible D gene (5 bases). With 1 base removed from V and 4 bases from J, the gap between germline ends came to 8 bases. The CDR3 is 13 amino acids. Germline loops: CDR1 SGHRS, CDR2 YFSETQ. The chain's CDR3 is CASSLRGGTEAFF. In DNA form, the CDR3 reads TGCGCCAGCAGCTTGAGGGGCGGCACTGAAGCTTTCTTT. The full variable domain, completed using reference TRBV5-1 and TRBJ1-1, is KAGVTQTPRYLIKTRGQQVTLSCSPISGHRSVSWYQQTPGQGLQFLFEYFSETQRNKGNFPGRFSGRQFSNSRSEMNVSTLELGDSALYLCASSLRGGTEAFFGQGTRLTVV.

This chain links TRBV9 with TRBJ1-3; TRBD1 aligns across 7 bases. From germline, CDR1 is SGDLS and CDR2 YYNGEE. This CDR3 is built from 12 residues. The V and J ends lost 6 bases and 4 bases, in that order; junction bases with no gene match: 1. CDR3 sequence reads: CASNRGGNTIYF. The CDR3 nucleotides are TGTGCCAGCAACAGGGGAGGAAACACCATATATTTT.

This sequence joins TRBV7-2 and TRBJ2-7; 11 nucleotides line up with TRBD2. The CDR3 runs 15 residues. Germline assignment: CDR1 SGHTA and CDR2 FQGNSA. The V gene end was trimmed by 5 bases and the J gene end by 5 bases; junction bases not matched to a gene: 8. The CDR3 coding sequence is TGTGCCAGCAGCATTAGCGGGAGGGGCCTCGACGAGCAGTACTTC. Amino acid sequence: CASSISGRGLDEQYF.